This T cell receptor beta chain was identified during a study of control samples from healthy donors and cancer patients. Measured with immunoSEQ multiplex PCR; TCRdb has only the in-frame clones, and not every one. The sample shows 210,000 or so clones, approximately 91% of them seen only once. The CDR3 loop spans 13 amino acids. Trimming took 0 bases from V and 2 from J, leaving 5 bases between them. Germline CDR1 and CDR2: MNHEY and SMNVEV (reference sequence). The rearrangement joins TRBV27 to TRBJ2-7; D is unclear. The sequence came from a man aged 25-40 years in good health. The specimen sequenced was blood. This CDR3 reads CASSLSAPYEQYF. CDR3 sequence (DNA): TGTGCCAGCAGTTTATCAGCCCCCTACGAGCAGTACTTC.